What follows are 17 T cell receptor beta chains derived from one specimen sequenced in a study of blood T cells in healthy people across ages. Combining a sample-barcoded 5' primer with a J-beta primer mix, a second PCR ran for about 7 to 11 cycles. TCRdb re-analysed the 5' RACE reads in MiXCR, keeping a single row per CDR3 protein. The data contain around 520,000 distinct CDR3 sequences, about a quarter of them singletons. These data also formed part of another study, on T cells of mothers and their children.

Input material: blood. The receptors shown here come from a boy aged 2 to 9 in good health.

The chain has TRBV11-2 and TRBJ2-5, with D perhaps TRBD1 or TRBD2 (5 bases each). The ends were cut back, 5 bases at V and 9 bases at J, with 13 bases in the middle. This CDR3 contains 12 residues. Germline lookup yields CDR1 SGHAT and CDR2 FQNNGV. DNA of the CDR3: TGTGCCAGCAGCGGGGACCCGCTGGCCCAGTACTTC. Translating gives CASSGDPLAQYF.

The rearrangement links TRBV21-1 to TRBJ2-5; TRBD1 is the table's D call, not checked against the DNA. TRBV21-1 is a recognized pseudogene. There are 12 residues in the CDR3. Here the CDR3 DNA reads TGTGCCAGCAGGACAGAGGGAGAGACCCAGTACTTC. This translates into CASRTEGETQYF.

This clonotype was seen a handful of times. The chain employs TRBV15 and TRBJ2-5; no firm D call. V lost 0 bases to trimming and J lost 0 bases, with 8 bases between them. The length of the CDR3 is 15 residues. The germline V gene has CDR1 LNHNV and CDR2 YYDKDF (reference sequence). CDR3 sequence reads: CATSRDLPNQETQYF. CDR3 in DNA: TGTGCCACCAGCAGAGATCTCCCAAACCAAGAGACCCAGTACTTC.

The table lists this clonotype with a few counts. The chain combines TRBV7-3 with TRBJ2-7; weak D call: TRBD2 (5 bases). Germline-derived CDR1 and CDR2 are SGHTA and FQGTGA. Trimming took 5 bases from V and 0 from J, leaving 17 bases between them. This CDR3 has 16 amino acids. The CDR3 here is CASSPGLVGGSYEQYF. The CDR3 coding sequence is TGTGCCAGCAGCCCGGGTCTCGTAGGAGGCTCCTACGAGCAGTACTTC.

The count of this clonotype is one. The chain employs TRBV20-1 and TRBJ2-1; weak D call: TRBD1 (6 bases). Germline V CDR1 and CDR2: DFQATT, SNEGSKA (reference sequence). V shed 3 bases and J shed 10 bases, with 22 bases lying between them. The CDR3 is 15 residues long. The DNA of the CDR3 is TGCAGTGCTAGTCCCTCCGGGACATACAAATTGGAGCAGTTCTTC. This codes for CSASPSGTYKLEQFF.

The chain uses TRBV20-1 and TRBJ2-3, with D perhaps matching TRBD2 (5 bases). Germline V gene lookup returns CDR1 DFQATT and CDR2 SNEGSKA (reference sequence). Trimming stripped 5 bases from V and 7 bases from J, with 16 bases between. The CDR3 totals 13 residues. CDR3 amino acids: CSAPSAGENTQYF. Written as DNA, the CDR3 is TGCAGTGCTCCCAGCGCCGGGGAAAATACGCAGTATTTT.

The V gene is TRBV2, the J gene TRBJ2-7; possible D gene TRBD2, 6 bases. The length of the CDR3 is 15 residues. The V end lost 4 bases, the J end lost 0 bases, and 13 bases lay between the germline ends. CDR1 SNHLY and CDR2 FYNNEI come from the germline V gene. CDR3 sequence reads: CASSGRSGPSYEQYF. The DNA for the CDR3 is TGTGCCAGCAGTGGACGTAGCGGCCCCTCCTACGAGCAGTACTTC.

This clonotype was picked up many times. This sequence joins TRBV20-1 and TRBJ1-4; TRBD1 might be the D (6 bases). The germline V and J ends were trimmed by 5 bases and 8 bases, with 18 bases remaining between them. The germline V gene encodes CDR1 DFQATT and CDR2 SNEGSKA (reference sequence). This CDR3 has 14 residues. CDR3 sequence reads: CSAQRGREAEKLFF. The CDR3 DNA sequence: TGCAGTGCTCAAAGGGGGAGGGAGGCGGAAAAACTGTTTTTT.

The gene calls are TRBV6-2 or TRBV6-3 and TRBJ2-5; TRBD2 matches at 7 bases. The length of the CDR3 is 15 residues. V shed 4 bases and J 7 bases; nucleotides not matched to a gene: 12. The germline gives CDR1 MNHEY, CDR2 SVGEGT. The CDR3 sequence is CASSSRDYRQGTQYF. The CDR3 DNA sequence: TGTGCCAGCAGTTCCCGGGACTATCGCCAGGGGACCCAGTACTTC.

The J gene is TRBJ1-1, the V gene TRBV4-3; possible D gene TRBD1, 5 bases. The germline CDR1 and CDR2 sequences are LGHNA and YSLEER. V was trimmed by 1 base and J by 7 bases, leaving 16 bases between them. The CDR3 is made up of 15 amino acids. The CDR3 sequence is CASSQVSGKGVEAFF. The CDR3 DNA reads as TGCGCCAGCAGCCAAGTGTCAGGGAAGGGTGTTGAAGCTTTCTTT.

In its sample, this clonotype was seen many times. The chain uses TRBV3-1 and TRBJ2-5; D remains unclear. Trimming cost V 4 bases and J 5 bases, with 8 bases left between them. The germline V gene has CDR1 LGHDT and CDR2 YNNKEL (reference sequence). CDR3 length: 12 residues. The CDR3 DNA reads as TGTGCCAGCAGCCGACGCGAGGAGACCCAGTACTTC. Its protein product is CASSRREETQYF.

This clonotype was detected a few times. The V gene is TRBV5-1, the J gene TRBJ2-7; 8 bases map to TRBD2. V was pared by 1 base and J by 5 bases, with 14 bases of the junction left unmatched. The germline V gene encodes CDR1 SGHRS and CDR2 YFSETQ. The CDR3 runs to 17 residues. The CDR3 sequence is CASSLWSGKLAVDEQYF. The CDR3 DNA sequence: TGCGCCAGCAGCTTGTGGTCCGGGAAACTAGCGGTAGACGAGCAGTACTTC. Looking up the rest from reference TRBV5-1 and TRBJ2-7 gives the full variable domain: KAGVTQTPRYLIKTRGQQVTLSCSPISGHRSVSWYQQTPGQGLQFLFEYFSETQRNKGNFPGRFSGRQFSNSRSEMNVSTLELGDSALYLCASSLWSGKLAVDEQYFGPGTRLTVT.

V is TRBV10-3 and J is TRBJ2-3, with no clear D. The CDR3 has 14 amino acids. V shed 6 bases and J shed 0 bases, with 10 bases lying between them. From germline, CDR1 is ENHRY and CDR2 SYGVKD. The CDR3 loop reads CAIRSTPSTDTQYF. DNA of the CDR3: TGTGCCATCAGGAGTACCCCTAGCACAGATACGCAGTATTTT.

V gene TRBV6-2 or TRBV6-3 combines with J gene TRBJ2-5; D is unresolved. The DNA end favors TRBJ2-1, so the J call may be wrong. Germline CDR1 is MNHEY and CDR2 is SVGEGT. This CDR3 has 13 residues. CDR3 sequence reads: CASSYIETAEQFF. The CDR3 DNA is TGTGCCAGCAGTTACATTGAGACTGCTGAGCAGTTCTTC.

This chain links TRBV6-5 with TRBJ2-5, with a weak D call TRBD1 (5 bases). Judging by the DNA end, TRBJ2-1 fits better; the J call may be wrong. The length of the CDR3 is 13 residues. Germline CDR1 MNHEY, CDR2 SVGAGI. The CDR3 nucleotides read TGTGCCAGCAGTTACAGTGGGGCCAATGAGCAGTTCTTC. This gives the protein CASSYSGANEQFF.

The gene calls are TRBV6-5 and TRBJ2-1; D is possibly TRBD2 (5 bases). Trimming pared 0 bases from V and 0 bases from J, leaving 9 bases between. CDR1 is MNHEY, CDR2 SVGAGI, per germline. This CDR3 has 16 amino acids. The CDR3 region is CASSYSGVSSYNEQFF. The DNA for the CDR3 is TGTGCCAGCAGTTACTCCGGGGTAAGCTCCTACAATGAGCAGTTCTTC.

This clonotype was recorded many times. V usage is TRBV12-3 or TRBV12-4 and J usage is TRBJ1-6; 7 nucleotides agree with TRBD1. V gave up 11 bases and J gave up 7 bases; unmatched junction bases: 5. CDR3 length: 12 amino acids. The chain's CDR3 is CAGGDSNSPLHF. The CDR3 nucleotides read TGTGCCGGGGGGGACAGCAATTCACCCCTCCACTTT.